This is a list of T cell receptor beta chains from one sample in a study of shared clonotypes between healthy human individuals. The protocol was immunoSEQ multiplex PCR, while the TCRdb copy is restricted to in-frame clones and leaves out a portion. The table has some 2 million clones, about 95% seen once; the top ten hold 0.9% to 1.5%. Material for sequencing was naive CD8+ T cells sorted from blood. All receptors come from a man aged 18 to 29 in good health. Each CDR3 is given with its conserved first and last residue. The order of the fields is V gene, clone size, D gene, J gene, CDR3 protein, CDR3 DNA. The D gene is left open where the match is weak. Part of the rows lack a size; the others show once, few, many or a class for expanded clones.

>TRBV29-1|NA|NA|TRBJ2-2
CSVEDPAGPNTGELFF
TGCAGCGTTGAAGATCCCGCGGGGCCGAACACCGGGGAGCTGTTTTTT
>TRBV6-5|NA|NA|TRBJ1-1
CASIRENTEAFF
TGTGCCAGCATTCGGGAGAACACTGAAGCTTTCTTT
>TRBV7-9|NA|NA|TRBJ1-2
CASSLITGWQYGYTF
TGTGCCAGCAGCTTAATAACAGGATGGCAGTATGGCTACACCTTC
>TRBV30|NA|TRBD1|TRBJ1-5
CAWSDRGPGQPQHF
TGTGCCTGGAGCGACAGGGGGCCAGGTCAGCCCCAGCATTTT
>TRBV19|NA|NA|TRBJ1-1
CASAGRMNTEAFF
TGTGCCAGTGCTGGACGTATGAACACTGAAGCTTTCTTT
>TRBV2|NA|TRBD2|TRBJ2-5
CASLGTSGGYTQYF
TGTGCCAGCCTCGGGACTAGCGGGGGGTACACCCAGTACTTC
>TRBV27|NA|NA|TRBJ1-2
CASSLQGSLGYGYTF
TGTGCCAGCAGTCTACAGGGAAGTCTGGGGTATGGCTACACCTTC
>TRBV2|NA|TRBD1|TRBJ1-6
CASRGQGDSPLHF
TGTGCCAGCAGGGGACAGGGGGATTCACCCCTCCACTTT
>TRBV7-9|NA|NA|TRBJ1-1
CASRPSGNTEAFF
TGTGCCAGCAGACCGAGTGGGAACACTGAAGCTTTCTTT
>TRBV27|NA|NA|TRBJ2-1
CASSLGQNYNEQFF
TGTGCCAGCAGTTTAGGGCAGAATTACAATGAGCAGTTCTTC
>TRBV30|NA|TRBD1|TRBJ1-2
CAWSVPWYDRGIQDGYTF
TGTGCCTGGAGTGTACCGTGGTACGACAGGGGAATCCAAGATGGCTACACCTTC
>TRBV27|NA|TRBD2|TRBJ2-3
CASSLRLAADTQYF
TGTGCCAGCAGTTTGCGACTAGCCGCAGATACGCAGTATTTT
>TRBV7-6|NA|NA|TRBJ2-5
CASSLRLLKETQYF
TGTGCCAGCAGCTTAAGGCTCTTAAAAGAGACCCAGTACTTC
>TRBV27|NA|NA|TRBJ1-1
CASSFLGPTNTEAFF
TGTGCCAGCAGTTTCCTCGGACCCACGAACACTGAAGCTTTCTTT
>TRBV4-1|NA|NA|TRBJ1-3
CASSQEWGSGNTIYF
TGCGCCAGCAGCCAAGAATGGGGTTCGGGAAACACCATATATTTT
>TRBV6-6|once|TRBD1|TRBJ1-1
CASSFNRGYTEAFF
TGTGCCAGCAGCTTTAACAGGGGATACACTGAAGCTTTCTTT
>TRBV2|NA|NA|TRBJ1-4
CASSEVSTTEKLFF
TGTGCCAGCAGTGAAGTCAGTACCACCGAAAAACTGTTTTTT
>TRBV14|NA|NA|TRBJ2-7
CASSHRRQDYEQYF
TGTGCCAGCAGCCACCGGAGACAGGACTACGAGCAGTACTTC
>TRBV29-1|once|NA|TRBJ1-2
CSGTTGDYGYTF
TGCAGCGGGACGACAGGAGACTATGGCTACACCTTC
>TRBV27|NA|NA|TRBJ2-7
CASSLGLNYEQYF
TGTGCCAGCAGCTTGGGTTTAAACTACGAGCAGTACTTC
>TRBV27|NA|NA|TRBJ2-5
CASSSQIGQETQYF
TGTGCCAGCAGTTCGCAGATAGGACAAGAGACCCAGTACTTC
>TRBV2|NA|TRBD2|TRBJ2-7
CASSEGLAVSYEQYF
TGTGCCAGCAGTGAAGGCCTAGCGGTTTCCTACGAGCAGTACTTC
>TRBV25-1|NA|TRBD2|TRBJ2-7
CASTGLAGVYEQYF
TGTGCCAGCACCGGACTAGCGGGAGTATACGAGCAGTACTTC
>TRBV6-6|NA|NA|TRBJ2-7
CASSLDRLDSYEQYF
TGTGCCAGCAGCCTAGACAGACTAGACTCCTACGAGCAGTACTTC
>TRBV7-9|NA|TRBD2|TRBJ2-7
CASSLRGGGLAGDNEQYF
TGTGCCAGCAGCTTAAGGGGGGGAGGACTAGCGGGAGATAACGAGCAGTACTTC
>TRBV27|NA|TRBD2|TRBJ2-7
CASSRTSWNEQYF
TGTGCCAGCAGTAGGACTAGCTGGAACGAGCAGTACTTC
>TRBV2|NA|NA|TRBJ2-1
CATQASSYNEQFF
TGTGCCACCCAGGCTAGCTCCTACAATGAGCAGTTCTTC
>TRBV27|once|NA|TRBJ1-5
CASSLGGGDGNQPQHF
TGTGCCAGCAGTTTGGGGGGAGGGGATGGCAATCAGCCCCAGCATTTT
>TRBV29-1|NA|NA|TRBJ1-1
CSVVEAMGTEAFF
TGCAGCGTGGTAGAGGCCATGGGCACTGAAGCTTTCTTT
>TRBV27|NA|TRBD2|TRBJ2-7
CASSLFWAIAGEEQYF
TGTGCCAGCAGTTTATTCTGGGCGATAGCGGGCGAAGAGCAGTACTTC
>TRBV6-1|NA|NA|TRBJ1-2
CASSEELRVTYGYTF
TGTGCCAGCAGTGAAGAACTGAGAGTGACCTATGGCTACACCTTC
>TRBV28|NA|TRBD1|TRBJ1-2
CASSLGTDYGYTF
TGTGCCAGCAGTTTAGGGACAGACTATGGCTACACCTTC
>TRBV19|NA|TRBD1|TRBJ1-2
CATQDRGRINYGYTF
TGTGCCACCCAAGACAGGGGGCGAATTAACTATGGCTACACCTTC
>TRBV4-1|NA|NA|TRBJ2-7
CASSQTSLGNYEQYF
TGCGCCAGCAGCCAGACTAGTTTGGGGAACTACGAGCAGTACTTC
>TRBV4-1|NA|NA|TRBJ2-3
CASSQGGIGGEGDTQYF
TGCGCCAGCAGCCAAGGGGGGATTGGGGGCGAAGGAGATACGCAGTATTTT
>TRBV11-3|NA|TRBD2|TRBJ2-1
CASSRTSEGYNEQFF
TGTGCCAGCAGCCGGACTAGCGAGGGGTACAATGAGCAGTTCTTC